One and the same sample provided the 12 T cell receptor beta chains below, sequenced in a study of PD-1 blockade in classical Hodgkin lymphoma. Every patient was affected by relapse after autologous stem cell transplantation, while exposure to brentuximab vedotin was not uniform. The assay was immunoSEQ multiplex PCR, and TCRdb's table has in-frame clones only and misses some. The data contain just over 60,000 clones, around 88% of them singletons. Source: peripheral blood mononuclear cells (PBMCs), taken at baseline. These receptor sequences come from a human donor with classical Hodgkin lymphoma.

This clone has only a few counts. V and J are TRBV19 and TRBJ1-1; possible D gene TRBD1, 6 bases. V lost 7 bases to trimming and J lost 1 base, with 13 bases between them. This CDR3 has 14 residues. The germline V gene has CDR1 LNHDA and CDR2 SQIVND (reference sequence). DNA for the CDR3: TGTGCCAGTAATAACGGAGGGGGGAACACTGAAGCTTTCTTT. It codes for CASNNGGGNTEAFF.

The V and J genes are TRBV6-8 and TRBJ2-3; 10 nucleotides agree with TRBD2. From germline, CDR1 is MNHGY and CDR2 SAAAGT. Unmatched junction bases numbered 5, after V lost 9 bases and J lost 2 bases. The CDR3 is made up of 14 amino acids. The CDR3 DNA follows: TGTGCCAGATCCGGGACTAGCGACACAGATACGCAGTATTTT. Protein product: CARSGTSDTDTQYF.

V gene TRBV25-1 combines with J gene TRBJ1-2, with 9 bases fitting TRBD1. Germline trimming cut 3 bases from V and 8 bases from J; bases unmatched to any gene: 10. This CDR3 contains 15 residues. Germline-derived CDR1 and CDR2 are MGHDK and SYGVNS. The CDR3 DNA is TGTGCCAGCAGTGAGCTAGAGGGACAGGGTTACGGCTACACCTTC. Its translation is CASSELEGQGYGYTF.

This rearrangement joins TRBV7-2 to TRBJ1-6; D is possibly TRBD1 (5 bases). The CDR3 length is 15 residues. From germline, CDR1 is SGHTA and CDR2 FQGNSA. The germline V and J ends were trimmed by 5 bases and 6 bases, with 14 bases remaining between them. The CDR3 coding sequence is TGTGCCAGCAGCGGGGGTGGGTGGGTTAATTCACCCCTCCACTTT. Translated: CASSGGGWVNSPLHF. The variable domain in full, completed from reference TRBV7-2 and TRBJ1-6, reads GAGVSQSPSNKVTEKGKDVELRCDPISGHTALYWYRQSLGQGLEFLIYFQGNSAPDKSGLPSDRFSAERTGGSVSTLTIQRTQQEDSAVYLCASSGGGWVNSPLHFGNGTRLTVT.

The rearrangement joins TRBV14 to TRBJ2-3; D call uncertain. Trimming took off 0 bases at V and 5 bases at J, with 15 bases between the two ends. Germline CDR1 SGHDN, CDR2 FVKESK. The CDR3 totals 16 residues. The CDR3 DNA reads as TGTGCCAGCAGCCAAGATTATCGGGCTTGGGGAGATACGCAGTATTTT. Translation: CASSQDYRAWGDTQYF.

V and J are TRBV7-2 and TRBJ2-7, with TRBD1 as a possible D gene (7 bases). Germline CDR1 reads SGHTA; CDR2 reads FQGNSA. V shed 4 bases and J shed 4 bases, with 14 bases lying between them. The CDR3 contains 14 residues. CDR3 region: CASSSDREVYEQYF. CDR3 coding DNA: TGTGCCAGCAGCTCCGACAGGGAGGTGTACGAGCAGTACTTC.

J is TRBJ1-5 and V is TRBV29-1; the D gene is possibly TRBD1 (5 bases). From germline, CDR1 is SQVTM and CDR2 ANQGSEA. The CDR3 runs to 13 residues. Trimming removed 3 bases from V and 1 base from J, with 7 bases in between. The CDR3 is CSVETASNQPQHF. In DNA form, the CDR3 reads TGCAGCGTTGAGACAGCCAGCAATCAGCCCCAGCATTTT.

This clone occurred once. CDR3 in DNA: TGTGCCAGCAGTAGGCGCCCCGGGACAATCGCGAACACCGGGGAGCTGTTTTTT. As protein: CASSRRPGTIANTGELFF. This rearrangement joins TRBV27 to TRBJ2-2; D possibly corresponds to TRBD1 (6 bases). V was trimmed by 5 bases and J by 0 bases, leaving 19 bases between them. The CDR3 totals 18 residues. Germline assignment: CDR1 MNHEY and CDR2 SMNVEV (reference sequence).

This chain joins TRBV6-5 and TRBJ2-7; 10 nucleotides agree with TRBD1. Germline CDR1 reads MNHEY; CDR2 reads SVGAGI. The CDR3 is 15 amino acids. Unmatched junction bases numbered 7, after V lost 5 bases and J lost 3 bases. The CDR3 here is CASSLLGQGFYEQYF. The CDR3 DNA reads as TGTGCCAGCAGTCTACTGGGACAGGGGTTCTACGAGCAGTACTTC.

Only a few counts were recorded for this clone. The DNA for the CDR3 is TGTGCCAGCAGCTTAGAAAGGTCCTATAATTCACCCCTCCACTTT. Translated, it gives CASSLERSYNSPLHF. The chain combines TRBV7-9 with TRBJ1-6, with unresolved D. Germline CDR1 and CDR2: SEHNR and FQNEAQ (reference sequence). V was pared by 1 base and J by 1 base, with 5 bases between. CDR3 length: 15 residues.

This chain joins TRBV7-2 and TRBJ1-2; D remains unclear. V was shortened by 2 bases and J by 8 bases, with 12 bases between the two germline ends. CDR1 and CDR2 (germline): SGHTA, FQGNSA. The length of the CDR3 is 13 residues. The CDR3 bases are TGTGCCAGCAGCTTAATACCCGAGGGAGGCTACACCTTC. Residues: CASSLIPEGGYTF.

V usage is TRBV5-1 and J usage is TRBJ1-2; a possible D gene is TRBD1 (6 bases). V lost 3 bases, J lost 4 bases, and 16 bases lay in between. CDR3 size: 15 residues. CDR1 and CDR2 from the germline V gene are SGHRS and YFSETQ. The CDR3 DNA reads TGCGCCAGCAGCTCGGGGACAAGGGTGGTCTATGGCTACACCTTC. This gives the protein CASSSGTRVVYGYTF. Looking up the rest from reference TRBV5-1 and TRBJ1-2 gives the full variable domain: KAGVTQTPRYLIKTRGQQVTLSCSPISGHRSVSWYQQTPGQGLQFLFEYFSETQRNKGNFPGRFSGRQFSNSRSEMNVSTLELGDSALYLCASSSGTRVVYGYTFGSGTRLTVV.